This T cell receptor beta chain is from a study of technical replicates of blood from several donors. Per germline, CDR1 ENHRY and CDR2 SYGVKD. V lost 5 bases and J lost 3; bases outside the gene matches: 2. The CDR3 has 15 residues. Generated by immunoSEQ multiplex PCR, the TCRdb table keeps only in-frame clones and is missing some. This table has around 89,000 clones, over 85% appearing once. V is TRBV10-3 and J is TRBJ2-3, with 13 bases that match TRBD2. Specimen: T cells isolated from PBMCs. This receptor was taken from a human donor in good health. The CDR3 DNA sequence: TGTGCCATCAGTTCACTAGCGGGAGGGACAGATACGCAGTATTTT. It encodes CAISSLAGGTDTQYF.